This T cell receptor (beta chain) was found in a study of control samples from healthy donors and cancer patients. Here immunoSEQ multiplex PCR was the method, and the copy in TCRdb shows in-frame clones only, minus some. The sample holds 100,000 to 120,000 clones; over 75% are singletons and the top ten take 3.5% to 4.5%. The V gene lost 0 bases and the J gene lost 6 bases, with 18 bases spanning the gap. This CDR3 region has 16 residues. The germline V gene has CDR1 SGHRS and CDR2 YFSETQ. This clonotype originated in a woman aged 60-70 years with lung cancer. Sequencing was done on a sample of PBMCs. The chain is built from TRBV5-1 and TRBJ1-2; the D gene is possibly TRBD1 (5 bases). The CDR3 sequence: CASSLARAETEDGYTF. For the CDR3, the DNA is TGCGCCAGCAGCTTGGCCAGGGCAGAGACAGAGGATGGCTACACCTTC.